This T cell receptor beta chain was profiled in a study of T cell responses to AZD1222 COVID-19 vaccine. Study-level findings and limits: With dominance at 160-218 and 743-854, vaccine-associated CD4 TCRs spanned spike. Donors, mostly white British, included more females; clonal diversity was possibly underestimated. Every sample of the repertoires postdated the peak T cell response. Spike-specific TCR breadth and depth were elevated following two AZD1222 doses.

This clone occurred once. Its antigen is unidentified. The data were produced by immunoSEQ multiplex PCR, yet TCRdb's version contains in-frame clones alone and is incomplete. The sample has 180,000 or so clones; around 94% are singletons. Between the trimmed V and J ends, which lost 4 bases and 1 base, there was a span of 11 bases. This CDR3 is 15 amino acids long. Germline CDR1 is SGHRS and CDR2 is YFSETQ. The clonotype was recovered from an adult in good health. This specimen consisted of peripheral blood, obtained on day 0 of AZD1222 vaccination. The chain joins TRBV5-1 to TRBJ2-2; D may be TRBD2 (6 bases). Here the CDR3 reads CASSTTSLNTGELFF. The CDR3 nucleotides are TGCGCCAGCAGCACTACTAGCCTGAACACCGGGGAGCTGTTTTTT.